The 18 T cell receptor beta chains listed next were all sequenced from one sample in a study of blood T cell repertoires in COVID-19. Profiling relied on immunoSEQ multiplex PCR, and the TCRdb table lists in-frame clones only, not all of them. The table includes some 91,000 clones, 90% detected once. What was sequenced was peripheral blood. The receptor source for this set is a man between 60 and 75 years old with acute or convalescent COVID-19.

The chain joins TRBV6-4 to TRBJ2-1, with 12 bases lining up with TRBD2. Germline values: CDR1 MRHNA, CDR2 SNTAGT. V lost 0 bases, J lost 6 bases, and 6 bases stayed unmatched. This CDR3 has 17 amino acids. In DNA form, the CDR3 reads TGTGCCAGCAGTGACTCGTCTAGCGGGGGGGCCGTCAATGAGCAGTTCTTC. It translates to CASSDSSSGGAVNEQFF.

This clone has a single count. This rearrangement joins TRBV5-8 to TRBJ2-4; 7 nucleotides match TRBD1. J lost 0 bases, V lost 5 bases, and 5 bases had no gene match. Germline V CDR1 and CDR2: SGHTS, YDEGEE. The CDR3 loop spans 15 amino acids. DNA of the CDR3: TGTGCCAGCAGGCAACAGGGGATAGCCAAAAACATTCAGTACTTC. It translates to CASRQQGIAKNIQYF.

The rearrangement links TRBV11-2 to TRBJ1-1, with D perhaps matching TRBD1 (6 bases). Germline loops: CDR1 SGHAT, CDR2 FQNNGV. The V and J ends lost 0 bases and 1 base respectively, with 21 bases between them. The CDR3 runs 19 residues. The CDR3 here is CASSLDTQGFKPRNTEAFF. The DNA for the CDR3 is TGTGCCAGCAGCTTAGATACTCAGGGGTTTAAGCCTAGGAACACTGAAGCTTTCTTT.

Comments on this clone: Different DNA sequences within this sample yield the same CDR3. The rearrangement uses TRBV3-1 (or the pseudogene TRBV3-2) and TRBJ2-5; tentative D call: TRBD2 (5 bases). The germline CDR1 and CDR2 sequences are LGHDT and YNNKEL (reference sequence). The CDR3 is made up of 11 amino acids. Deletions cut 4 bases from V and 5 bases from J, with 5 bases between. The CDR3, as DNA: TGTGCCAGCAGCCGCGGGGAGACCCAGTACTTC. It encodes CASSRGETQYF.

J is TRBJ1-1 and V is TRBV7-2; possibly TRBD1 for D (5 bases). Between the trimmed V and J ends, which lost 3 bases and 2 bases, there was a span of 7 bases. Germline CDR1 SGHTA, CDR2 FQGNSA. The CDR3 contains 13 residues. The CDR3 loop is CASSFRENTEAFF. The DNA for the CDR3 is TGTGCCAGCAGCTTCAGGGAAAACACTGAAGCTTTCTTT.

The count of this clone is one. This chain joins TRBV12-5 and TRBJ2-1, with 7 bases identical to TRBD2. The CDR3 is 15 amino acids. Germline CDR1 is LGHNT and CDR2 is FRNRAP. V trimming: 2 bases; J trimming: 6 bases; junction bases outside the gene matches: 7. The CDR3 loop is CASGLREGRSNEQFF. The CDR3 DNA follows: TGTGCTAGTGGTTTGAGGGAGGGGCGTAGCAATGAGCAGTTCTTC.

CDR3 region: CASQRTGGYTF. CDR3 coding DNA: TGTGCCAGCCAGCGGACGGGCGGCTACACCTTC. The V gene is TRBV25-1, the J gene TRBJ1-2; D unclear. With 8 bases removed from V and 8 bases from J, the gap between germline ends came to 12 bases. Germline V lookup: CDR1 MGHDK, CDR2 SYGVNS. CDR3 size: 11 residues.

Written as DNA, the CDR3 is TGTGCCAGCAGTCCGACAGGGGGGGCCTACGAGCAGTACTTC. Amino acid sequence: CASSPTGGAYEQYF. J is TRBJ2-7 and V is TRBV27; 9 nucleotides line up with TRBD1. The CDR3 runs to 14 residues. The junction had 4 bases not matched to a gene; V was cut back by 5 bases and J by 2 bases. Germline CDR1 is MNHEY and CDR2 is SMNVEV (reference sequence).

The rearrangement joins TRBV7-8 to TRBJ1-2; 10 bases align to TRBD1. Trimming cost V 0 bases and J 7 bases; bases outside gene matches: 11. Germline lookup yields CDR1 SGHVS and CDR2 FQNEAQ. The CDR3 consists of 17 residues. The CDR3 region has the DNA TGTGCCAGCAGCTTAGCGGGAGGGGGACAGGGGCTTAGTGGCTACACCTTC. Amino acids: CASSLAGGGQGLSGYTF. The full variable domain, its missing parts supplied by reference TRBV7-8 and TRBJ1-2, is GAGVSQSPRYKVAKRGQDVALRCDPISGHVSLFWYQQALGQGPEFLTYFQNEAQLDKSGLPSDRFFAERPEGSVSTLKIQRTQQEDSAVYLCASSLAGGGQGLSGYTFGSGTRLTVV.

The V and J genes are TRBV24-1 and TRBJ2-5; 7 bases map to TRBD1. The germline gives CDR1 KGHDR, CDR2 SFDVKD. Trimming cost V 5 bases and J 5 bases; bases outside gene matches: 7. There are 14 residues in the CDR3. CDR3 protein: CATSATGERETQYF. For the CDR3, the DNA is TGTGCCACCAGTGCTACAGGGGAGCGGGAGACCCAGTACTTC.

The chain carries TRBV3-1 (or the pseudogene TRBV3-2) and TRBJ1-5; D is perhaps TRBD1 (6 bases). This CDR3 comprises 14 residues. V lost 6 bases and J 9 bases, leaving 18 bases between the germline ends. Germline V gene lookup returns CDR1 LGHDT and CDR2 YNNKEL (reference sequence). CDR3 nucleotide sequence: TGTGCCAGCAGTCTTGGACAGCCTTCGGTGCCCCAGCATTTT. The encoded protein is CASSLGQPSVPQHF.

The rearrangement links TRBV19 to TRBJ1-2; D not certain. The V and J ends lost 3 bases and 7 bases respectively, with 9 bases between them. This CDR3 is built from 12 residues. CDR1 is LNHDA and CDR2 is SQIVND in the germline V gene (reference sequence). CDR3 amino acids: CASSIEGSGYTF. Here the CDR3 DNA reads TGTGCCAGTAGTATTGAGGGCAGTGGCTACACCTTC.

The V call is TRBV30, the J call TRBJ1-5; 9 bases align to TRBD1. Trimming took 3 bases from V and 5 from J; bases not matched to a gene: 8. CDR3 length equals 15 residues. Germline V gives CDR1 GTSNPN, CDR2 SVGIG (reference sequence). The CDR3 protein is CAWRPTGGRDQPQHF. The CDR3 nucleotides read TGTGCCTGGAGGCCTACAGGGGGCAGGGATCAGCCCCAGCATTTT.

CDR3 in amino acids: CASSRGLPLNTEAFF. The CDR3 bases are TGCGCCAGCAGCCGCGGACTGCCCTTGAACACTGAAGCTTTCTTT. The V gene is TRBV4-1, the J gene TRBJ1-1, with no clear D. Germline V gene lookup returns CDR1 MGHRA and CDR2 YSYEKL. V lost 4 bases, J lost 0 bases, and 12 bases lay in between. The CDR3 has 15 amino acids.

This CDR3 is CATSETGTEAFF. As DNA, the CDR3 is TGTGCCACCAGTGAGACAGGGACTGAAGCTTTCTTT. The rearrangement uses TRBV24-1 and TRBJ1-1, with 7 bases that match TRBD1. The germline V gene has CDR1 KGHDR and CDR2 SFDVKD. The CDR3 sequence is 12 residues long. After removal of 4 bases from V and 5 bases from J, the junction contained 0 bases not matched to a gene.

The chain combines TRBV24-1 with TRBJ2-3; tentatively, D is TRBD1 (5 bases). This CDR3 region has 14 residues. CDR1 is KGHDR and CDR2 is SFDVKD in the germline V gene. V gave up 5 bases and J gave up 4 bases, with 12 bases separating them. The CDR3 nucleotides are TGTGCCACCAGTGGCCAGGGTAAGGCAGATACGCAGTATTTT. Amino acid sequence: CATSGQGKADTQYF.

V gene TRBV21-1 combines with J gene TRBJ1-3; the table calls TRBD1, which could not be checked here. TRBV21-1 is a recognized pseudogene. The CDR3 has 16 residues. CDR3 DNA: TGTGCCAGCAGCAAAACAGACAGGGCATATGGAAACACCATATATTTT. Translation gives CASSKTDRAYGNTIYF.

This chain connects TRBV19 to TRBJ1-1; 7 nucleotides align to TRBD1. With V trimmed by 6 bases and J by 5 bases, 6 bases remained unmatched. Per the germline V gene, CDR1 is LNHDA and CDR2 is SQIVND (reference sequence). The CDR3 totals 13 residues. CDR3 protein: CASRGRGETEAFF. Here the CDR3 DNA reads TGTGCCAGTAGGGGCAGGGGGGAGACTGAAGCTTTCTTT.